These T cell receptor beta chains were read from a single sample in a study of regulatory T cells in long-lasting Graves disease. MiXCR, applied by TCRdb to the multiplex PCR reads, yields one record per CDR3 protein. The sample carries 500,000 to 700,000 distinct CDR3 sequences, about 16% recorded once. These data also formed part of another study, on T cells in Graves' hyperthyroidism and ophthalmopathy.

The material sequenced was peripheral blood mononuclear cells (PBMCs), taken at new diagnosis, from a patient treated with antithyroid drugs. Every receptor here comes from a woman in her twenties or thirties with Graves disease. The CDR3 runs from the conserved cysteine through the conserved F or W. Fields, in order: clone size, D gene, V gene, J gene, CDR3 DNA, CDR3 protein. A D gene is named only where the DNA matches it firmly. A row's size may be missing; if present it is once, few, many or a size class.

clone_size: many
d_call: TRBD2
v_call: TRBV2
j_call: TRBJ2-2
cdr3_nt: TGTGCCAGCAGTGTCCGGGGACTAGCGGTCGGAACCGGGGAGCTGTTTTTT
cdr3_aa: CASSVRGLAVGTGELFF

clone_size: .
d_call: .
v_call: TRBV20-1
j_call: TRBJ1-6
cdr3_nt: TGCAGTGCCCCCAAGGGGGGGGCCTCAGCCCTCCACTTT
cdr3_aa: CSAPKGGASALHF

clone_size: few
d_call: .
v_call: TRBV11-2
j_call: TRBJ2-1
cdr3_nt: TGTGCCAGCCCCCACCGGATCTACCCCTCTTACGGTTACAATGAGCAGTTCTTC
cdr3_aa: CASPHRIYPSYGYNEQFF

clone_size: few
d_call: TRBD2
v_call: TRBV5-1
j_call: TRBJ2-1
cdr3_nt: TGCGCCAGCAGCGACGATTCTACTAGCGGGATGAGGGGTGAGCAGTTCTTC
cdr3_aa: CASSDDSTSGMRGEQFF

clone_size: .
d_call: .
v_call: TRBV30
j_call: TRBJ2-2
cdr3_nt: TGTGCCTGGGGCCGCGGGGAGCTGTTTTTT
cdr3_aa: CAWGRGELFF

clone_size: .
d_call: .
v_call: TRBV9
j_call: TRBJ2-1
cdr3_nt: TGTGCCAGTGCGACTGGGGACGTCTACAATGAGCAGTTCTTC
cdr3_aa: CASATGDVYNEQFF

clone_size: .
d_call: .
v_call: TRBV6-2/TRBV6-3
j_call: TRBJ2-5
cdr3_nt: TGTGCCAGCAGTTACTCGTGGCAGCAAGAGACCCAGTACTTC
cdr3_aa: CASSYSWQQETQYF

clone_size: few
d_call: TRBD1
v_call: TRBV19
j_call: TRBJ1-2
cdr3_nt: TGTGCCAGTAGTGCCTCGGGACAGAGTTCTAACTATGGCTACACCTTC
cdr3_aa: CASSASGQSSNYGYTF

clone_size: .
d_call: .
v_call: TRBV28
j_call: TRBJ1-2
cdr3_nt: TGTGCCAGCAGTTCAACGTCGGGGCGGCTCTATGGCTACACCTTC
cdr3_aa: CASSSTSGRLYGYTF

clone_size: many
d_call: TRBD2
v_call: TRBV28
j_call: TRBJ2-5
cdr3_nt: TGTGCCAGCAGTCTGCCGGGACTAGCACAAGAGACCCAGTACTTC
cdr3_aa: CASSLPGLAQETQYF

clone_size: many
d_call: TRBD2
v_call: TRBV11-2
j_call: TRBJ2-1
cdr3_nt: TGTGCCAGCAGCTTAGCGGAGACTAGCGGGAGTTTCTTC
cdr3_aa: CASSLAETSGSFF

clone_size: few
d_call: .
v_call: TRBV12-3/TRBV12-4
j_call: TRBJ2-2
cdr3_nt: TGTGCCAGCAGTCCCAGGGGAGGGAGGGCCGGGGAGCTGTTTTTT
cdr3_aa: CASSPRGGRAGELFF

clone_size: few
d_call: .
v_call: TRBV30
j_call: TRBJ2-1
cdr3_nt: TGTGCCTGGCGAGGGGCTGCTACCTACAATGAGCAGTTCTTC
cdr3_aa: CAWRGAATYNEQFF

clone_size: many
d_call: TRBD2
v_call: TRBV2
j_call: TRBJ2-7
cdr3_nt: TGTGCCAGCAGTGAAACCCTTGGACTAGCCGCTTTGGAGCAGTACTTC
cdr3_aa: CASSETLGLAALEQYF

clone_size: many
d_call: .
v_call: TRBV6-1
j_call: TRBJ2-1
cdr3_nt: TGTGCCAGCAGTGATCGGCCCAATGAGCAGTTCTTC
cdr3_aa: CASSDRPNEQFF

clone_size: many
d_call: .
v_call: TRBV27
j_call: TRBJ2-7
cdr3_nt: TGTGCGGAGCTCAGCTACGAGCAGTACTTC
cdr3_aa: CAELSYEQYF

clone_size: .
d_call: TRBD2
v_call: TRBV7-2
j_call: TRBJ2-1
cdr3_nt: TGTGCCAGCAGCTCCGGGACTAGCGGGAGGTCCGAGCAGTTCTTC
cdr3_aa: CASSSGTSGRSEQFF

clone_size: .
d_call: TRBD2
v_call: TRBV7-3
j_call: TRBJ2-6
cdr3_nt: TGTGCCAGCAGCCCTAGCGGAATTCTCCCTGGGGCCAACGTCCTGACTTTC
cdr3_aa: CASSPSGILPGANVLTF

clone_size: many
d_call: .
v_call: TRBV20-1
j_call: TRBJ1-1
cdr3_nt: TGCAGTGCTAGTTACCCAGGGGTCTCGAACACTGAAGCTTTCTTT
cdr3_aa: CSASYPGVSNTEAFF

clone_size: many
d_call: .
v_call: TRBV6-1
j_call: TRBJ1-1
cdr3_nt: TGTGCCAGCAGGGCGGACAGATTTTCGAACACTGAAGCTTTCTTT
cdr3_aa: CASRADRFSNTEAFF

clone_size: many
d_call: .
v_call: TRBV6-1
j_call: TRBJ2-3
cdr3_nt: TGTGCCAGCACCAAGCCTAGGGGCCCCGCCGGCACAGATACGCAGTATTTT
cdr3_aa: CASTKPRGPAGTDTQYF

clone_size: many
d_call: .
v_call: TRBV5-1
j_call: TRBJ1-1
cdr3_nt: TGTGCCAGCAGCTTGGGGGGGACTAACACTGAAGCTTTCTTT
cdr3_aa: CASSLGGTNTEAFF

clone_size: .
d_call: .
v_call: TRBV20-1
j_call: TRBJ2-7
cdr3_nt: TGCAGTGCTAGGGGGGACCGCCGGAGAGGGGGCTACGAGCAGTACTTC
cdr3_aa: CSARGDRRRGGYEQYF

clone_size: .
d_call: .
v_call: TRBV3-1
j_call: TRBJ2-5
cdr3_nt: TGTGCCAGCAGCCAATCAAGAGAGACCCAGTACTTC
cdr3_aa: CASSQSRETQYF

clone_size: many
d_call: TRBD2
v_call: TRBV6-5
j_call: TRBJ2-3
cdr3_nt: TGTGCCAGCAGTTACTCGACTTTTTGGACTAGAGGAGATACGCAGTATTTT
cdr3_aa: CASSYSTFWTRGDTQYF

clone_size: many
d_call: TRBD2
v_call: TRBV12-3/TRBV12-4
j_call: TRBJ2-7
cdr3_nt: TGTGCCAGCAGTTCGGAGCGGGGGTTCTCCTACGAGCAGTACTTC
cdr3_aa: CASSSERGFSYEQYF

clone_size: few
d_call: TRBD2
v_call: TRBV6-1
j_call: TRBJ2-1
cdr3_nt: TGTGCCAGCAGTCTCCGGACTAGCGGGACCCCCAATGAGCAGTTCTTC
cdr3_aa: CASSLRTSGTPNEQFF

clone_size: .
d_call: .
v_call: TRBV5-1
j_call: TRBJ1-2
cdr3_nt: TGCGCCAGCAGCTTTTCCGTCGAAGCTAACTATGGCTACACCTTC
cdr3_aa: CASSFSVEANYGYTF

clone_size: .
d_call: .
v_call: TRBV11-3
j_call: TRBJ2-5
cdr3_nt: TGTGCCAGCAGCCCCGGTGACGTAGAGACCCAGTACTTC
cdr3_aa: CASSPGDVETQYF

clone_size: many
d_call: .
v_call: TRBV29-1
j_call: TRBJ1-5
cdr3_nt: TGCAGCGTTGGAAGCGGTAATCAGCCCCAGCATTTT
cdr3_aa: CSVGSGNQPQHF

clone_size: few
d_call: .
v_call: TRBV30
j_call: TRBJ2-7
cdr3_nt: TGTGCCTGGAGTAGCGGCTCCCCCTACGAGCAGTACTTC
cdr3_aa: CAWSSGSPYEQYF

clone_size: .
d_call: TRBD1
v_call: TRBV5-1
j_call: TRBJ2-1
cdr3_nt: TGCTTCAGCAGCTTGGCAGGGGGCTCCTACAATGAGCAGTTCTTC
cdr3_aa: CFSSLAGGSYNEQFF

clone_size: many
d_call: .
v_call: TRBV28
j_call: TRBJ1-3
cdr3_nt: TGTGCCAGCAGTTTTGGGGGAGGAAACACCATATATTTT
cdr3_aa: CASSFGGGNTIYF

clone_size: .
d_call: .
v_call: TRBV4-1
j_call: TRBJ2-7
cdr3_nt: TGCGCCAGCAGCCATTACGACCGGGATCTCGAGCAGTACTTC
cdr3_aa: CASSHYDRDLEQYF

clone_size: .
d_call: .
v_call: TRBV18
j_call: TRBJ2-6
cdr3_nt: TGTGCCAGCTCACCACAGGGAATCTCTGGGGCCAACGTCCTGACTTTC
cdr3_aa: CASSPQGISGANVLTF

clone_size: .
d_call: .
v_call: TRBV6-4
j_call: TRBJ2-3
cdr3_nt: TGTGCCAGCAGTGACTCGGCAGGCAGCACAGATACGCAGTATTTT
cdr3_aa: CASSDSAGSTDTQYF

clone_size: few
d_call: TRBD1
v_call: TRBV10-3
j_call: TRBJ1-1
cdr3_nt: TGTGCCATCTTGGGCCGCAGGGGGCCTCCGAACACTGAAGCTTTCTTT
cdr3_aa: CAILGRRGPPNTEAFF

clone_size: .
d_call: TRBD1
v_call: TRBV7-9
j_call: TRBJ2-7
cdr3_nt: TGTGCCAGCAGTCAATACAGACAGGGGGCGTCCTACGAGCAGTACTTC
cdr3_aa: CASSQYRQGASYEQYF

clone_size: many
d_call: .
v_call: TRBV15
j_call: TRBJ1-5
cdr3_nt: TGTGCCACCAGCAGAGATCCAGGGATTAAGCCCCAGCATTTT
cdr3_aa: CATSRDPGIKPQHF

clone_size: few
d_call: TRBD1
v_call: TRBV3-1
j_call: TRBJ1-1
cdr3_nt: TGTGCCAGCAGCCAAGCGGGGACAGACAACAAATTT
cdr3_aa: CASSQAGTDNKF

clone_size: many
d_call: .
v_call: TRBV28
j_call: TRBJ2-6
cdr3_nt: TGTGCCAGCAGAAAGGGGGGGGCCGGGGCCAACGTCCTGACTTTC
cdr3_aa: CASRKGGAGANVLTF

clone_size: many
d_call: .
v_call: TRBV7-9
j_call: TRBJ1-3
cdr3_nt: TGTGCCAGCAGCCTCAGCGGCGCCCCAGGGGCTGGAAACACCATATATTTT
cdr3_aa: CASSLSGAPGAGNTIYF

clone_size: .
d_call: .
v_call: TRBV30
j_call: TRBJ1-4
cdr3_nt: TGTGCCTGGAGCCCCCCAGGGCAGGGCAATGAAAAACTGTTTTTT
cdr3_aa: CAWSPPGQGNEKLFF

clone_size: many
d_call: .
v_call: TRBV28
j_call: TRBJ1-2
cdr3_nt: TGTGCCAGCAGTTTACAGGCAGGCTATGGCTACACCTTC
cdr3_aa: CASSLQAGYGYTF

clone_size: few
d_call: TRBD2
v_call: TRBV27
j_call: TRBJ2-1
cdr3_nt: TGTGCCAGCAGTACCGGGACTATCTTTAACAATGAGCAGTTCTTC
cdr3_aa: CASSTGTIFNNEQFF

clone_size: .
d_call: TRBD1
v_call: TRBV11-2
j_call: TRBJ2-7
cdr3_nt: TGTGCCAGCAGCAACCGGAGAGACAGGGCTCGATCCTACGAGCAGTACTTC
cdr3_aa: CASSNRRDRARSYEQYF